The following is a T cell receptor (beta chain) sequence with its context. The antigen it binds to is not known. No base qualities exist here, and no much larger clone lies one base off it. Library preparation was by the immunoSEQ multiplex PCR assay. Rearranged TCR beta chain sequences were amplified using the hsTCRB Kit according to the manufacturer's protocol. Sequencing of TCRB libraries was carried out on an Illumina MiSeq. The original pipeline was this. The kit vendor's proprietary platform handled demultiplexing, trimming and gene mapping. This is the immuneACCESS table as TCRdb keeps it, with only in-frame sequences that have V and J called. A part of the clones is gone; compared with another copy, unresolved V genes explain less than half, and the rest is unexplained. The DNA gave D and trimming, while V, J and clone size come from that table. Recorded for this sample are 65,000 to 70,000 clones; 80% to 90% of them occurred a single time. Over 2.5% of the sample rests with the top ten.

The data belong to a study of a mutant IDH1 vaccine in newly diagnosed glioma (dated by TCRdb to the early 2020s). Concerning the study at large: The roughly 30 treated patients were 62.5% male and 37.5% female, with a mean age of around 40 years. Peripheral blood was drawn at six visits: V03 (baseline), V05, V07, V10, V12 and V13. Before enrollment, patients had received standard therapy of radiotherapy alone, temozolomide alone, or radiochemotherapy with temozolomide; most received the combination. For exploratory analyses, longitudinal TCRB deep sequencing was carried out in 25 to 30 treated patients wherever samples were available.

Read against the paper, the sample's time point label means: baseline, week 1 (first vaccination visit). The treatment or condition label here, explained by the study, means: pre-vaccination baseline after standard-of-care therapy. Donors had newly diagnosed WHO grade 3 or 4 IDH1-mutant astrocytomas with loss of nuclear ATRX. The samples were drawn from NOA16, a multicentre, single-arm, open-label phase I trial in Germany that tested a mutant IDH1 peptide vaccine in humans for the first time. For immunogenicity testing, the blood drawn at visit V03 was used as the baseline sample. The DNeasy Blood and Tissue Kit was used to extract genomic DNA from EDTA blood for TCRB sequencing. On the study overall, not on this receptor specifically: Across multiple MHC alleles, vaccine-induced immune responses were seen in approximately 93% of patients. Pseudoprogression seemed to be unrelated to changes in the top peripheral T cell clonotypes found by TCRB sequencing. The authors noted that analyses of patient blood samples could not be reproduced because of sample limitations. Selection of PBMC samples for TCRB deep sequencing was based on availability.

CDR1 and CDR2 were assigned from the germline V gene as SGHTS and YDEGEE. The CDR3 measures 16 amino acids from cysteine to phenylalanine. Solely the CDR3 DNA is kept, with 48 bases framed from the first base. The junction shows trimming of 4 bases on V and 7 bases on J, plus 21 bases between the germline ends. Source: PBMCs, taken from a glioma patient treated with radiotherapy, temozolomide or both. Recombination joined TRBV5-8 with TRBJ1-5, with an unclear D gene assignment. This TCR was sampled from a man under 40 with glioma. This receptor carries the CDR3 CASSATVRFSLQPQHF. The DNA is as follows: TGTGCCAGCAGCGCGACGGTTCGCTTCAGCCTCCAGCCCCAGCATTTT.